The rows below give T cell receptor beta chains drawn from one sample of a study of T cell repertoires in cytomegalovirus infection. These TCRs' antigens remain unknown. MiXCR, applied by TCRdb to the reads, yields one record per CDR3 protein. The table lists approximately 73,000 distinct CDR3 sequences, roughly 37% of them singletons. The sequencing here drew on CD8+ T cells from cultured PBMCs, taken from culture after CMV antigen stimulation. The receptor source for this set is a human donor in good health (CMV status not recorded). Some clones in this sample may be carry-over from other donors' samples. CDR3s include the opening cysteine and the closing phenylalanine or tryptophan. Fields, in order: D gene, clone size, CDR3 length, V gene, J gene, CDR3 protein, CDR3 DNA. D genes are given only for firm matches. Part of the rows lack a size; the others show once, few, many or a class for expanded clones.

-	once	13	TRBV4-1	TRBJ2-4	CASSQGSKNIQYF	TGCGCCAGCAGCCAAGGCTCCAAAAACATTCAGTACTTC
TRBD1	-	13	TRBV12-3/TRBV12-4	TRBJ1-2	CASSTLGTGINTF	TGTGCCAGCAGTACCCTTGGGACAGGGATTAACACCTTC
-	few	12	TRBV12-5	TRBJ2-2	CASGRITGELFF	TGTGCTAGTGGGCGGATCACCGGGGAGCTGTTTTTT
TRBD2	-	18	TRBV7-9	TRBJ2-1	CASSQYWGRGGTNNEQFF	TGTGCCAGCAGCCAATATTGGGGGCGGGGGGGCACCAACAATGAGCAGTTCTTC
TRBD2	-	18	TRBV11-1	TRBJ2-1	CASSLIWTSGGPYNEQFF	TGTGCCAGCAGCTTAATATGGACTAGCGGGGGGCCCTACAATGAGCAGTTCTTC
TRBD1	-	14	TRBV5-6	TRBJ2-7	CASTQQGNSYEQYF	TGTGCCAGCACCCAACAGGGGAACTCCTACGAGCAGTACTTC
-	few	16	TRBV5-6	TRBJ1-6	CASSLGSGVKNSPLHF	TGTGCCAGCAGCTTGGGCTCGGGTGTGAAAAATTCACCCCTCCACTTT
-	-	17	TRBV12-5	TRBJ2-5	CASGFQTDLFKKETQYF	TGTGCTAGTGGTTTCCAGACAGATCTTTTCAAAAAAGAGACCCAGTACTTC
-	-	16	TRBV12-3/TRBV12-4	TRBJ2-2	CASSSRAITNTGELFF	TGTGCCAGCAGTTCCCGGGCGATTACGAACACCGGGGAGCTGTTTTTT
TRBD2	few	18	TRBV7-8	TRBJ2-1	CASSLARLAGDQNNEQFF	TGTGCCAGCAGCTTAGCAAGGCTAGCGGGGGACCAAAACAATGAGCAGTTCTTC
-	-	14	TRBV20-1	TRBJ1-5	CSARDPGGSQPQHF	TGCAGTGCTAGAGATCCTGGGGGTTCCCAGCCCCAGCATTTT
TRBD2	few	21	TRBV11-2	TRBJ2-3	CASSLVRLAKTPDASLDTQYF	TGTGCCAGCAGCTTAGTCCGACTAGCCAAAACACCGGACGCCTCTCTAGATACGCAGTATTTT
-	-	15	TRBV11-2	TRBJ1-2	CASSLIWAADYGYTF	TGTGCCAGCAGCTTAATCTGGGCCGCAGACTATGGCTACACCTTC